A selection of T cell receptor beta chains follows, all from one sample in a study of T cell repertoires in breast cancer. One entry per CDR3 protein results from TCRdb running MiXCR on the emulsion pairing reads. The sample lists some 37,000 distinct CDR3 sequences, over 40% occurring once. Material for sequencing was CD8+ T cells. The receptors come from a pool of human donors with breast cancer or a healthy control (not recorded which). CDR3s include the opening cysteine and the closing phenylalanine or tryptophan. D genes are given only for firm matches. Clone size is stated in some rows and not others, as once, few, many or a class when expanded.

>TRBV19|TRBJ1-5|few|NA
TGTGCCAGTAGACGGGGGGGCGGAGGCAATCAGCCCCAGCATTTT
CASRRGGGGNQPQHF
>TRBV20-1|TRBJ2-7|NA|NA
TGCAGTGCTCCCGTCTCCTACGAGCAGTACTTC
CSAPVSYEQYF
>TRBV20-1|TRBJ1-5|NA|NA
TGCAGTACTAGTGGGGATAGCAATCAGCCCCAGCATTTT
CSTSGDSNQPQHF
>TRBV7-2|TRBJ1-1|many|NA
TGTGCCAGCAGTCCCGAGGGGGGCACTGAAGCTTTCTTT
CASSPEGGTEAFF
>TRBV28|TRBJ2-3|NA|NA
TGTGCCAGCAGTCCCCTACACTACACAGATACGCAGTATTTT
CASSPLHYTDTQYF
>TRBV2|TRBJ2-5|many|NA
TGTGCCAGCAGTGAAGTAGATGCAGAGACCCAGTACTTC
CASSEVDAETQYF
>TRBV4-1|TRBJ2-3|few|NA
TGCGCCAGCAGCCAAGATTCGGGGACTAGCACAGATACGCAGTATTTT
CASSQDSGTSTDTQYF
>TRBV6-1|TRBJ2-4|NA|NA
TGTGCCAGCAGTGGGTCAGGGGCCCTAGCGAACATTCAGTACTTC
CASSGSGALANIQYF
>TRBV20-1|TRBJ2-1|few|NA
TGCAGTGCCCCAAGACTAGACGGGGGCTCCTACAATGAGCAGTTCTTC
CSAPRLDGGSYNEQFF
>TRBV19|TRBJ2-1|NA|NA
TGTGCCAGTAGTATAAAGGACAGTGGCGTCTTCTTC
CASSIKDSGVFF
>TRBV28|TRBJ2-2|NA|NA
TGTGCCTCACGATCGGGCACCGGGGAGCTGTTTTTT
CASRSGTGELFF
>TRBV2|TRBJ1-1|NA|NA
TGTGCCAGCAGTTTCGGACAGTCTGAAGCTTTCTTT
CASSFGQSEAFF
>TRBV6-2/TRBV6-3|TRBJ2-7|few|TRBD1
TGTGCCAGCAGCTACAGGGGGCTCTACGAGCAGTACTTC
CASSYRGLYEQYF
>TRBV6-2/TRBV6-3|TRBJ1-2|few|TRBD1
TGTGCCAGCGAAGAGTTAAGACAGGGGGCCAATGGCTACACCTTC
CASEELRQGANGYTF
>TRBV9|TRBJ1-3|NA|NA
TGTGCCAGCAGCGCTACACTAGGAAACACCATATATTTT
CASSATLGNTIYF
>TRBV7-6|TRBJ1-1|NA|NA
TGTGCCAGCAGCTTAGAAGCCATGAACACTGAAGCTTTCTTT
CASSLEAMNTEAFF
>TRBV25-1|TRBJ1-2|many|NA
TGTGCCAGCAGTGAATCAGGAGCGCTCTATGGCTACACCTTC
CASSESGALYGYTF
>TRBV4-1|TRBJ1-2|NA|NA
TGCGCCAGCAGCCTCTTCAGGGAATCGCCCCACGGCTACACCTTC
CASSLFRESPHGYTF
>TRBV6-2/TRBV6-3|TRBJ2-4|many|NA
TGTGCCAGCAGTCACCGCTCTACGATAGCCAAAAACATTCAGTACTTC
CASSHRSTIAKNIQYF
>TRBV12-3/TRBV12-4|TRBJ2-7|NA|NA
TGTACCAGCAGCCGTCCGGGAGCGGTCGAGCAGCACTTC
CTSSRPGAVEQHF
>TRBV19|TRBJ2-7|NA|NA
TGTGCCAGTAGCTCGCGAGGGGTAAGCGGGTACGAGCAGTACTTC
CASSSRGVSGYEQYF
>TRBV19|TRBJ1-2|NA|TRBD1
TGTGCCAGTAGGAAAATGACAGGGGACAATGATGGCTACACCTTC
CASRKMTGDNDGYTF
>TRBV2|TRBJ1-4|NA|TRBD1
TGTGCCAGCATAGGGGACAGCTATAATGAAAAACTGTTTTTT
CASIGDSYNEKLFF
>TRBV18|TRBJ1-1|NA|NA
TGTGCCAGCCTCTCTCCGGTGTTGGGCACTAAAGCTTTCTTT
CASLSPVLGTKAFF
>TRBV28|TRBJ2-7|NA|NA
TGTGCCAGCAGTTTAAGGTACGAGCAGTACTTC
CASSLRYEQYF
>TRBV2|TRBJ2-5|few|NA
TGTGCCAGCAGGCCCACCGGGACTGGCCAAGAGACCCAGTACTTC
CASRPTGTGQETQYF
>TRBV20-1|TRBJ2-7|few|NA
TGCAGTGCTAGAGTGGGGAATTACGAGCAGTACTTC
CSARVGNYEQYF
>TRBV6-1|TRBJ1-1|few|NA
TGTGCCAGCAGTGAAGCGCTAGGACTGAACACTGAAGCTTTCTTT
CASSEALGLNTEAFF
>TRBV19|TRBJ1-1|NA|TRBD1
TGTGCCAGTAACTTTCCCGGGACAGGGAACACTGAAGCTTTCTTT
CASNFPGTGNTEAFF
>TRBV2|TRBJ1-5|few|NA
TGTGCCAGCAGTGAGGAATTTTGGGCGGCCCCAACGCCAGCCCAGCATTTT
CASSEEFWAAPTPAQHF
>TRBV5-4|TRBJ1-2|NA|TRBD1
TGTGCCAGCAGCTCGGGACAGGGGTTTGAGGGCTACACCTTC
CASSSGQGFEGYTF
>TRBV29-1|TRBJ1-1|NA|TRBD1
TGCAGCGCCAGAGACAGGGTGAACACTGAAGCTTTCTTT
CSARDRVNTEAFF
>TRBV5-4|TRBJ2-3|few|TRBD2
TGTGCCAGCAGTCCCGATAGCGGGAGTGAAACGCAGTATTTT
CASSPDSGSETQYF
>TRBV6-4|TRBJ1-1|NA|NA
TGTGCCAGCAGGGAGGGAGCTGAAGCTTTCTTT
CASREGAEAFF
>TRBV20-1|TRBJ2-1|NA|NA
TGCAGTGCTAGGGAACCCCCTTACAATGAGCAGTTCTTC
CSAREPPYNEQFF
>TRBV20-1|TRBJ2-7|few|TRBD2
TGCAGTGGGGAGCGGGAGGCTGGCGGCGAGCAGTACTTC
CSGEREAGGEQYF
>TRBV5-4|TRBJ1-1|NA|NA
TGTGCCGCCGGGGTTATGAACACTGAAGCTTTCTTT
CAAGVMNTEAFF
>TRBV11-2|TRBJ2-3|NA|NA
TGTGCCAGCAGCTTAGCTGGCACAGATACGCAGTATTTT
CASSLAGTDTQYF
>TRBV2|TRBJ2-3|NA|NA
TGTGCCATCTCGGGACGGTACACAGATACGCAGTATTTT
CAISGRYTDTQYF
>TRBV2|TRBJ1-2|once|NA
TGTGCCAGCAGTGCCCTGGGACAAGAGCTGCCGTATGGCTACACCTTC
CASSALGQELPYGYTF
>TRBV9|TRBJ1-1|NA|NA
TGTGCCAGCAGCGCCTCCACGTACACTGAAGCTTTCTTT
CASSASTYTEAFF
>TRBV12-3/TRBV12-4|TRBJ2-3|NA|TRBD2
TGTGCCAGCAGTTTAGGGCTAGCGGGGGAAATCGCTACAGATACGCAGTATTTT
CASSLGLAGEIATDTQYF
>TRBV6-1|TRBJ1-1|NA|NA
TGTGCCAGCGGATCTCAGAATTTTCACACTGAAGCTTTCTTT
CASGSQNFHTEAFF
>TRBV7-2|TRBJ1-2|many|TRBD1
TGTGCCAGCAGCTTAATTCCTACGACAGGGGGCGAGTACACCTTC
CASSLIPTTGGEYTF
>TRBV14|TRBJ2-1|NA|TRBD2
TGTGCCAGCAGCCCCGAGGTAACTAGCGTGTACAATGAGCAGTTCTTC
CASSPEVTSVYNEQFF
>TRBV19|TRBJ1-4|few|NA
TGTGCCAGTAGACGGCAGCCCGAAAAACTGTTTTTT
CASRRQPEKLFF
>TRBV7-9|TRBJ2-1|NA|NA
TGTGCCAGCAGCCCGTGGACTCTCACCGATTGGAATGAGCAGTTCTTC
CASSPWTLTDWNEQFF
>TRBV7-6|TRBJ1-5|NA|NA
TGTGCCAGCAGCTTAGATACACGCGAGGAATGCTATAGCAATCAGCCCCAGCATTTT
CASSLDTREECYSNQPQHF
>TRBV10-3|TRBJ1-3|many|TRBD1
TGTGCCATCAGTCCGAGGGACAGGGGGTTGAACACCATATATTTT
CAISPRDRGLNTIYF
>TRBV5-1|TRBJ1-1|once|NA
TGCGCCAGCAGCTTCTATACGGTGAACACTGAAGCTTTCTTT
CASSFYTVNTEAFF
>TRBV2|TRBJ1-4|few|NA
TGTGCCAGCAGACAGCGAAATGAAAAACTGTTTTTT
CASRQRNEKLFF
>TRBV3-1|TRBJ1-2|NA|NA
TGTGCCAGCAGCCAAGAAAAAAGTCCCGGCTGCACCTTC
CASSQEKSPGCTF
>TRBV5-6|TRBJ1-2|NA|NA
TGTGCCAGCAGCCCGGACAGCTCCTATCGCTACACCTTC
CASSPDSSYRYTF
>TRBV4-1|TRBJ2-7|many|TRBD2
TGCGCCAGCAGCTTAACTAGCGCCAAGCAGTACTTC
CASSLTSAKQYF